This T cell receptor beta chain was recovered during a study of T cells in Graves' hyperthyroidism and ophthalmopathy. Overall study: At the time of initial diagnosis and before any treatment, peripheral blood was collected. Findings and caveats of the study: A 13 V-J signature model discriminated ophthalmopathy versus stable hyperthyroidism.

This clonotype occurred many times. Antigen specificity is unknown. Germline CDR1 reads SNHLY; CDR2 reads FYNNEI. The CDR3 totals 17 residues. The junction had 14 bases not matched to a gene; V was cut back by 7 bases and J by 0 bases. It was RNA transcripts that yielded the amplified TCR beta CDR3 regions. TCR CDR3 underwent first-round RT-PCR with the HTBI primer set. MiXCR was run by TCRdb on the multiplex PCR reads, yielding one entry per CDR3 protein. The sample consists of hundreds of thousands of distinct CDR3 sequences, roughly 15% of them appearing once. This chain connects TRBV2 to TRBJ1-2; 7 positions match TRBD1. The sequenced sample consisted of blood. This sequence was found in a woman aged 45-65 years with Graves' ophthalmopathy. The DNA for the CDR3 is TGTGCCAGCAATCCGGACAGGATATCTGCCGCTAACTATGGCTACACCTTC. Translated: CASNPDRISAANYGYTF.